The subject of this entry is one TCR beta chain. The target antigen is unknown. Data came from immunoSEQ multiplex PCR; TCRdb stores just in-frame clones and leaves some out. The data show approximately 180,000 clones, with more than 80% seen just once and 2.6% held by the top ten. The record originates from a study of T cell responses to AZD1222 COVID-19 vaccine. In the study overall: Timing groups of about 4 and about 12 weeks for second doses were pooled. Study-level results: Baseline testing showed seropositivity in only a handful of AZD1222 recipients. Receipt of two AZD1222 doses was followed by a rise in Spike-specific TCR breadth and depth. Distributed over spike, vaccine-associated CD4 TCRs predominated at 160-218 and 743-854.

Trimming took 4 bases from V and 11 from J; bases not matched to a gene: 9. The CDR3 consists of 14 residues. The germline V gene encodes CDR1 SGHNT and CDR2 YYREEE (reference sequence). J is TRBJ1-1 and V is TRBV5-4; the match to TRBD1 covers 12 bases. The TCR sequence derives from an adult in good health. Sequenced here: peripheral blood, sampled on day 0 of AZD1222 vaccination. CDR3 in DNA: TGTGCCAGCAGCAGGGACAGGGGGCCAGGGAGGGCTTTCTTT. This gives the protein CASSRDRGPGRAFF.